This T cell receptor (beta chain) emerged from a study of tumor-infiltrating lymphocytes in localized non-small cell lung cancer. At the level of the study: The cohort mixed smokers and never-smokers, several histologies, and some post-neoadjuvant-chemotherapy samples.

The CDR3 runs to 14 residues. V shed 5 bases and J shed 4 bases, with 12 bases lying between them. The germline CDR1 and CDR2 sequences are LNHDA and SQIVND (reference sequence). Findings of the study overall: Each assay used a separate piece of the same tissue. Available tissue quantity limited TCR sequencing to a patient subset.

Turning to this clone: Its antigen is still unknown.

Assay used: immunoSEQ multiplex PCR; TCRdb lists only in-frame clones, some missing. The table includes some 16,000 clones, roughly 72% detected once. This TCR derives from a human donor with non-small cell lung cancer. The V gene is TRBV19, the J gene TRBJ1-3, with unresolved D. The sample was lung tumor tissue. The CDR3: CASSVQMNGNTIYF. The CDR3 DNA reads as TGTGCCAGTAGTGTCCAGATGAACGGAAACACCATATATTTT.